Sequencing of this T cell receptor beta chain was carried out in a study of T cell responses to AZD1222 COVID-19 vaccine. Overall study: Second-dose intervals of approximately 4 or approximately 12 weeks were pooled.

Comment on this clone: Its antigen is undetermined.

Study observations and caveats: Across spike, vaccine-associated CD4 TCRs were found, dominant at 160-218 and 743-854.

The CDR3 covers 15 residues. Germline V lookup: CDR1 SGHKS, CDR2 YYEKEE (reference sequence). V dropped 2 bases and J dropped 3 bases, with 14 bases sitting between them. Some clones are missing from TCRdb's copy, which holds only in-frame ones; the method was immunoSEQ multiplex PCR. The data contain under 150,000 clones, around 90% of them singletons. The receptor was derived from an adult in good health. This rearrangement joins TRBV5-5 to TRBJ1-1, with D tentatively TRBD1 (5 bases). This material consisted of peripheral blood, taken on day 0 of AZD1222 vaccination. In DNA form, the CDR3 reads TGTGCCAGCAGCTTCGGCCCCGGGGGAGACACTGAAGCTTTCTTT. It is translated as CASSFGPGGDTEAFF.